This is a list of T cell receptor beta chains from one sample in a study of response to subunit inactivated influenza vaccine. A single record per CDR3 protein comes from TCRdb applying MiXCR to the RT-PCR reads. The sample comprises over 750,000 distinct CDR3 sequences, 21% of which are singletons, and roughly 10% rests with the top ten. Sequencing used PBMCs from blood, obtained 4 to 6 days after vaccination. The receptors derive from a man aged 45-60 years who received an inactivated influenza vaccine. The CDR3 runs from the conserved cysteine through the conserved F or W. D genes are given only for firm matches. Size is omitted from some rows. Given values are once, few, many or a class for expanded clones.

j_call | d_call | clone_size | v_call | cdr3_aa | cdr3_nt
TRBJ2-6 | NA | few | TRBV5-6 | CASSRPGVSGANVLTF | TGTGCCAGCAGCCGGCCAGGGGTATCTGGGGCCAACGTCCTGACTTTC
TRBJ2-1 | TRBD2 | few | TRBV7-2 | CASSLGSSGGNNEQFF | TGTGCCAGCAGCTTAGGGTCTAGCGGGGGGAACAATGAGCAGTTCTTC
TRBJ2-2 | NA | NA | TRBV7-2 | CASNERNTGELFF | TGTGCCAGCAACGAGAGAAACACCGGGGAGCTGTTTTTT
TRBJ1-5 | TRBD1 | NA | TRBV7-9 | CASSLVLGQGANQPQHF | TGTGCCAGCAGCTTAGTATTGGGACAGGGGGCAAATCAGCCCCAGCATTTT
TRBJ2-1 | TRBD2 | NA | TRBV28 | CASSGTSGVGNEQFF | TGTGCCAGCAGTGGGACTAGCGGAGTAGGGAATGAGCAGTTCTTC
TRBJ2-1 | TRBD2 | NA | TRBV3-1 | CASSQGTAGADEQFF | TGTGCCAGCAGCCAAGGTACAGCGGGAGCGGATGAGCAGTTCTTC
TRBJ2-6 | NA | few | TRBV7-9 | CAGGAGANVLTF | TGTGCCGGAGGAGCTGGGGCCAACGTCCTGACTTTC
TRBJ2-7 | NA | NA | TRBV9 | CASSANTVTYEQYF | TGTGCCAGCAGCGCCAATACGGTTACCTACGAGCAGTACTTC
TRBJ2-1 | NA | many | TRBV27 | CASTFRVGVDEQFF | TGTGCCAGCACTTTTCGGGTCGGGGTGGATGAGCAGTTCTTC
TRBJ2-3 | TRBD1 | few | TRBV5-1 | CASSVDRATDTQYF | TGCGCCAGCAGCGTGGACAGGGCCACAGATACGCAGTATTTT
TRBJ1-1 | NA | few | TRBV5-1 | CASSRAGATEAFF | TGCGCCAGCAGCCGTGCAGGGGCCACTGAAGCTTTCTTT
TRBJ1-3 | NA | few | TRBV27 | CASSPSGPSGNTIYF | TGTGCCAGCAGTCCCTCGGGCCCTTCTGGAAACACCATATATTTT
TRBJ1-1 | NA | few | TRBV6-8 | CAKRPTEAFF | TGTGCCAAAAGACCCACTGAAGCTTTCTTT
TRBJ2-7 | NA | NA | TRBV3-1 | CASSQGMGWQYF | TGTGCCAGCAGCCAGGGCATGGGCTGGCAGTACTTC
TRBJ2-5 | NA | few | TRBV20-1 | CSAPKASEEETQYF | TGCAGTGCTCCTAAGGCTAGCGAGGAAGAGACCCAGTACTTC
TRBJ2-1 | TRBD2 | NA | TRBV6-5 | CASSYSGSGRAGYNEQFF | TGTGCCAGCAGTTACTCCGGTAGCGGGAGGGCCGGGTACAATGAGCAGTTCTTC
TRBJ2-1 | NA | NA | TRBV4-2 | CASSQHRGNEQFF | TGTGCCAGCAGCCAACACAGAGGCAATGAGCAGTTCTTC
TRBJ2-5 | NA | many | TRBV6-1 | CASTLDYSQETQYF | TGTGCCAGCACCCTCGACTACTCCCAAGAGACCCAGTACTTC
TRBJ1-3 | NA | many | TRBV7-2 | CASSPGFSGNTIYF | TGTGCCAGCAGCCCTGGTTTCTCTGGAAACACCATATATTTT
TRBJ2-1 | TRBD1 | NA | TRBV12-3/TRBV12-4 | CASIPPGQGSNEQFF | TGTGCCAGCATCCCACCGGGACAGGGTTCCAATGAGCAGTTCTTC
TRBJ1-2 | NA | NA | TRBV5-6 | CASSSGVHGYTF | TGTGCCAGCAGCTCCGGGGTCCATGGCTACACCTTC
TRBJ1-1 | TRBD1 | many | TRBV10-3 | CAVSGGSSTEAFF | TGTGCCGTCTCAGGGGGATCATCCACTGAAGCTTTCTTT
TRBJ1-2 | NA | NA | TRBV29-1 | CSVRRGSGYTF | TGCAGCGTCCGGCGAGGGAGTGGCTACACCTTC
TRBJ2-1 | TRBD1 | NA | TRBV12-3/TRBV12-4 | CASSTTGYEQFF | TGTGCCAGCAGCACGACAGGGTATGAGCAGTTCTTC
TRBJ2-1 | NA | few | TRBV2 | CASSGEPNEQFF | TGTGCCAGCAGTGGGGAACCCAATGAGCAGTTCTTC
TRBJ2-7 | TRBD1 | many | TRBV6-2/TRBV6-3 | CASTEGNRGNSYEQYF | TGTGCCAGCACCGAAGGGAACAGGGGGAACTCCTACGAGCAGTACTTC
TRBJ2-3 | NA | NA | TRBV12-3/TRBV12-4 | CASSFGLPSTDTQYF | TGTGCCAGCAGTTTTGGCCTTCCTAGCACAGATACGCAGTATTTT
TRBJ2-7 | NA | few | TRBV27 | CASSYLSGTPYEQYF | TGTGCCAGCAGTTACCTCAGCGGAACCCCCTACGAGCAGTACTTC
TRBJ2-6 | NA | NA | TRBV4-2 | CASSQDWGASGANVLTF | TGTGCCAGCAGCCAAGATTGGGGGGCTAGTGGGGCCAACGTCCTGACTTTC
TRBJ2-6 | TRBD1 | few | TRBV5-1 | CASSDPGQAMSGANVLTF | TGCGCCAGCAGCGATCCGGGACAGGCCATGTCTGGGGCCAACGTCCTGACTTTC
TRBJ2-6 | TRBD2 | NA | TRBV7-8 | CASSLSFFGTSMGANVLTF | TGTGCCAGCAGCTTAAGTTTTTTCGGGACTAGTATGGGGGCCAACGTCCTGACTTTC
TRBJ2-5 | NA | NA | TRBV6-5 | CASIRRGTQYF | TGTGCCAGCATAAGGAGAGGGACCCAGTACTTC
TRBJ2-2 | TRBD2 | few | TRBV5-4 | CASSLAPGLAGHKWSGELFF | TGTGCCAGCAGCTTGGCCCCGGGACTAGCGGGGCACAAATGGTCCGGGGAGCTGTTTTTT
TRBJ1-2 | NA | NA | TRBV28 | CASSFQFGGRDGYTF | TGTGCCAGCAGTTTTCAATTTGGGGGGCGCGATGGCTACACCTTC
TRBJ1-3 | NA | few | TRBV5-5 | CASSFGSSGNTIYF | TGTGCCAGCAGCTTTGGGAGCTCTGGAAACACCATATATTTT
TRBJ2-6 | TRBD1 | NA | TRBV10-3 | CAISGTGGPGANVLTF | TGTGCCATCAGTGGAACAGGGGGCCCTGGGGCCAACGTCCTGACTTTC
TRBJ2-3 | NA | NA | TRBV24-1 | CATSDPRGGKDTQYF | TGTGCCACCAGTGACCCTCGTGGGGGCAAAGATACGCAGTATTTT
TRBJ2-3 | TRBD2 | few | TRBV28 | CASSTSGRGTDTQYF | TGTGCCAGCAGTACTAGCGGGAGGGGGACAGATACGCAGTATTTT
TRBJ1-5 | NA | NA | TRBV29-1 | CSVGFAADSNQPQHF | TGCAGCGTGGGCTTTGCGGCGGACAGCAATCAGCCCCAGCATTTT
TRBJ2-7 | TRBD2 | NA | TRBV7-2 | CASSFASLGTSGSYEQYF | TGTGCCAGCAGCTTCGCCTCCCTTGGGACTAGCGGGAGCTACGAGCAGTACTTC
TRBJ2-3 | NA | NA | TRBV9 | CASSVERADTQYF | TGTGCCAGCAGCGTAGAGCGAGCAGATACGCAGTATTTT
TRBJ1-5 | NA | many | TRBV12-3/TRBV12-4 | CASSLWGAESNQPQHF | TGTGCCAGCAGTTTATGGGGGGCTGAAAGCAATCAGCCCCAGCATTTT
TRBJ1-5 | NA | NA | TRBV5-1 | CASSLEGWGNQPQHF | TGCGCCAGCAGCTTGGAGGGTTGGGGCAATCAGCCCCAGCATTTT
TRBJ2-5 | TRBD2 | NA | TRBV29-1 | CSVAGTRQETQYF | TGCAGCGTTGCCGGGACTAGGCAAGAGACCCAGTACTTC
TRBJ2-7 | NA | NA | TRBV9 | CASSPTGGRNYEQYF | TGTGCCAGCTCCCCTACCGGAGGGAGGAACTACGAGCAGTACTTC
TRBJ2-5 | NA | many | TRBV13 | CASSPHTGEGETQYF | TGTGCCAGCAGCCCCCACACAGGGGAGGGAGAGACCCAGTACTTC
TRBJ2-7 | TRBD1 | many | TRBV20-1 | CSAPRQGAVLEQYF | TGCAGTGCTCCGCGACAGGGGGCGGTCTTGGAGCAGTACTTC
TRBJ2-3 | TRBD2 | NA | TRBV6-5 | CASSHGGGGTDTQYF | TGTGCCAGCAGTCACGGCGGGGGAGGCACAGATACGCAGTATTTT
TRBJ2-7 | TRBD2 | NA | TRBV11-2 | CASSLGSGDLYEQYF | TGTGCCAGCAGCCTCGGGAGCGGGGACCTCTACGAGCAGTACTTC
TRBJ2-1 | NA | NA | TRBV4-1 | CASSQTPSAEQFF | TGCGCCAGCAGCCAGACTCCCTCAGCGGAGCAGTTCTTC
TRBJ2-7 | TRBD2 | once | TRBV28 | CASSPGTSGRRYEQYF | TGTGCCAGCAGTCCAGGGACTAGCGGGAGGCGCTACGAGCAGTACTTC
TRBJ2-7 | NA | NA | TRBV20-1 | CSARWSAEQYF | TGCAGTGCTAGATGGTCCGCCGAGCAGTACTTC